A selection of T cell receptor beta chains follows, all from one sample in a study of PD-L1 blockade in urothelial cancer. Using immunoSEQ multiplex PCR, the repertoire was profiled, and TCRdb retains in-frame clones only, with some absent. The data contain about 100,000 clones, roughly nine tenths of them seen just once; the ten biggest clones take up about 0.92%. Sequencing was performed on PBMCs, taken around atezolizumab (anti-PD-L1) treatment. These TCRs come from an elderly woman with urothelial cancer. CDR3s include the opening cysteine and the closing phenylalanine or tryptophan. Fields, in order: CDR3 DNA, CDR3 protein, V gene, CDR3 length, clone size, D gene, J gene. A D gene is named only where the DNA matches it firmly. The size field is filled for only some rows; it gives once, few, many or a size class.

TGTGCCAGCAGCATAAGAGGTCCTAGCGGGAGAGGTGAGCAGTTCTTC CASSIRGPSGRGEQFF TRBV7-3 16 - TRBD2 TRBJ2-1
TGTGCCAGCAGTGAACCCGGGACACCCACTGAAGCTTTCTTT CASSEPGTPTEAFF TRBV6-1 14 - - TRBJ1-1
TGTGCCAGCAGTACCCCGGGGGGGCAGGGAAATCAGCCCCAGCATTTT CASSTPGGQGNQPQHF TRBV2 16 - - TRBJ1-5
TGTGCCATCAGTAAACCCCTGGGGAGCTATGGCTACACCTTC CAISKPLGSYGYTF TRBV10-3 14 - - TRBJ1-2
TGTGCCAGCAGTCCGGCAGGGGCTCGGGGCACTGAAGCTTTCTTT CASSPAGARGTEAFF TRBV7-3 15 - - TRBJ1-1
TGTGCCAGCAGTTCGTTCAGCGGGAACGAACGAGATACGCAGTATTTT CASSSFSGNERDTQYF TRBV28 16 - TRBD2 TRBJ2-3
TGTGCCTCCCGGCCCTACAGGACCTACGAGCAGTACTTC CASRPYRTYEQYF TRBV30 13 - - TRBJ2-7
TGTGCCAGCAGTGCTAGAAGCAATCAGCCCCAGCATTTT CASSARSNQPQHF TRBV6-1 13 - - TRBJ1-5
TGTGCCAGCAGCTCACCGGGGACTTTGAGCTCCTACGAGCAGTACTTC CASSSPGTLSSYEQYF TRBV5-4 16 - - TRBJ2-7
TGTGCCAGCAGGGCAAGAACAGGGTTCTACGAGCAGTACTTC CASRARTGFYEQYF TRBV2 14 - - TRBJ2-7
TGTGCCAGCAGCGTACGACAGAAGAACACCGGGGAGCTGTTTTTT CASSVRQKNTGELFF TRBV9 15 - - TRBJ2-2
TGTGCCAGCAGCCCCCTTGGGCAGCCCTACAATGAGCAGTTCTTC CASSPLGQPYNEQFF TRBV9 15 - - TRBJ2-1
TGTGCCAGCAGCCAAGCTACCGGGACAGGGGGATACGGCTATGGCTACACCTTC CASSQATGTGGYGYGYTF TRBV4-2 18 - TRBD1 TRBJ1-2
TGTGCCAGTAGTATAGGATACAGGGCTACGAACACTGAAGCTTTCTTT CASSIGYRATNTEAFF TRBV19 16 - - TRBJ1-1
TGTGCCAGCAGCGTAGGACAGTCACAGAACACTGAAGCTTTCTTT CASSVGQSQNTEAFF TRBV9 15 few - TRBJ1-1
TGTGCCATCAGTGAGCGAAGGACAGGGATCTCTGGGGCCAACGTCCTGACTTTC CAISERRTGISGANVLTF TRBV10-3 18 - TRBD1 TRBJ2-6
TGTGCCAGCTCACCACAGGGGGCAGGGACTGAAGCTTTCTTT CASSPQGAGTEAFF TRBV18 14 - TRBD1 TRBJ1-1
TGCGCCAGCAGCCCGACAGGGGCGGATCAGCCCCAGCATTTT CASSPTGADQPQHF TRBV5-1 14 - TRBD1 TRBJ1-5
TGCGCCAGCAGCCCACCGACAGGGGGCATAGGCTACGAGCAGTACTTC CASSPPTGGIGYEQYF TRBV5-1 16 - TRBD1 TRBJ2-7
TGCAGCGCCGCGACAGGTTCGAACACTGAAGCTTTCTTT CSAATGSNTEAFF TRBV29-1 13 - - TRBJ1-1